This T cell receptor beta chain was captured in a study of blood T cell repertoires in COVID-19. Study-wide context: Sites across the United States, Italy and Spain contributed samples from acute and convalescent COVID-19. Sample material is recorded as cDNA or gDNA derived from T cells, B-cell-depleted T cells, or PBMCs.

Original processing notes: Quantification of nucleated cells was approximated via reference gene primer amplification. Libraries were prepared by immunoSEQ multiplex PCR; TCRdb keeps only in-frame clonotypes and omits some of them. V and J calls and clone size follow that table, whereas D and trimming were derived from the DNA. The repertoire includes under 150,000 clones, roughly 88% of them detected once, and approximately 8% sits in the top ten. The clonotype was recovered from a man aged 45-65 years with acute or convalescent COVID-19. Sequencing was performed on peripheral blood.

The CDR3 sequence is CASSQEVLAGGVVRAKNIQYF. CDR3 sequence (DNA): TGTGCCAGCAGCCAAGAGGTCCTAGCGGGAGGGGTTGTGAGGGCCAAAAACATTCAGTACTTC. The V gene is TRBV3-1 (or the pseudogene TRBV3-2), the J gene TRBJ2-4; TRBD2 matches at 12 bases. In germline, CDR1 is LGHDT, CDR2 YNNKEL (reference sequence). The CDR3 is 21 residues long. V shed 0 bases and J 1 base; nucleotides not matched to a gene: 13.